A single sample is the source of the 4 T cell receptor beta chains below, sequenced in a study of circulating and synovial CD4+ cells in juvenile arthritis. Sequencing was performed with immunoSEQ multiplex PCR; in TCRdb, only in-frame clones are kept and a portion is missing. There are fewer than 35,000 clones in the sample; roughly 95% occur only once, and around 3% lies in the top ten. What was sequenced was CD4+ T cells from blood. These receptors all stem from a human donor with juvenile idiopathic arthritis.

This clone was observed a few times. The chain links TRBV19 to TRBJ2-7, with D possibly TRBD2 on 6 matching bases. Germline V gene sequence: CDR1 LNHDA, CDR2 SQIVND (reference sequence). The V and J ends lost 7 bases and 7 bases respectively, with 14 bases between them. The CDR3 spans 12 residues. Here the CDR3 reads CASTGVRGEQYF. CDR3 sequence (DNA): TGTGCCAGTACGGGGGTGAGGGGAGAGCAGTACTTC.

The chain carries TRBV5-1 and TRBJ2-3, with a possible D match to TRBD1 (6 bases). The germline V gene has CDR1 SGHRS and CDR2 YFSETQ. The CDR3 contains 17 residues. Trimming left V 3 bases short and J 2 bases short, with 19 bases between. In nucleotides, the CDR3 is TGCGCCAGCAGCTCAAAGCGACAGGATGATAACACAGATACGCAGTATTTT. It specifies CASSSKRQDDNTDTQYF. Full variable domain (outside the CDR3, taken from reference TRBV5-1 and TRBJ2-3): KAGVTQTPRYLIKTRGQQVTLSCSPISGHRSVSWYQQTPGQGLQFLFEYFSETQRNKGNFPGRFSGRQFSNSRSEMNVSTLELGDSALYLCASSSKRQDDNTDTQYFGPGTRLTVL.

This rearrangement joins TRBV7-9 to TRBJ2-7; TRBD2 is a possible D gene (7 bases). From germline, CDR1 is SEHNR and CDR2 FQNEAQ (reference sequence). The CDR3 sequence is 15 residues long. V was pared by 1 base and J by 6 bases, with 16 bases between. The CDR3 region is CASSLVGGRISEQYF. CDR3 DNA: TGTGCCAGCAGCTTAGTCGGGGGGCGAATTTCCGAGCAGTACTTC.

The CDR3 here is CASRRQGAYEQYF. CDR3 nucleotides: TGTGCCAGCCGGCGACAGGGGGCGTACGAGCAGTACTTC. This chain joins TRBV28 and TRBJ2-7, with 10 bases that match TRBD1. The length of the CDR3 is 13 residues. The germline gives CDR1 MDHEN, CDR2 SYDVKM. J lost 4 bases, V lost 8 bases, and 5 bases had no gene match.